This note documents a single T cell receptor (beta chain) sequence. Sequenced by immunoSEQ multiplex PCR; TCRdb stores in-frame clones only, minus some. Of approximately 34,000 clones in the sample, about 90% were seen once. There are 16 residues in the CDR3. CDR1 is LGHNA, CDR2 YSLEER, per germline. The V end lost 5 bases, the J end lost 3 bases, and 16 bases lay between the germline ends. The sample comes from a study of T cell changes during pregnancy in multiple sclerosis. The V call is TRBV4-3, the J call TRBJ1-4, with TRBD1 as a possible D gene (6 bases). Material: CD8+ T cells from peripheral blood mononuclear cells, obtained after pregnancy. This clonotype was obtained from a female donor with multiple sclerosis, enrolled in a pregnancy study. The CDR3 nucleotides are TGCGCCAGCAGCGATCAGGGGACGTCCCCTAATGAAAAACTGTTTTTT. It codes for CASSDQGTSPNEKLFF.